The 14 T cell receptor beta chains below all came from one sample that was sequenced in a study of monozygotic twins with cystic fibrosis (dated by TCRdb to about 2021). The library came from the immunoSEQ multiplex PCR assay. TCRdb obtained this table from immuneACCESS and retained in-frame rearrangements with V and J assigned. These tables miss some clones; where compared with another copy, unresolved V genes account for less than half of the shortfall, and the remainder is unexplained. This sample lists 11,000 to 15,000 clones; about 98% were detected once. The biggest ten clones account for around 0.37% of the sample. The sequencing input was blood. Every receptor here comes from a girl aged 2 to 10 with cystic fibrosis.

This clone was seen just once. The V and J genes are TRBV10-3 and TRBJ2-2; either TRBD1 or TRBD2 may fit D (5 bases each). CDR1 is ENHRY and CDR2 is SYGVKD in the germline V gene. The CDR3 covers 16 residues. V lost 11 bases and J 1 base, leaving 20 bases between the germline ends. CDR3 protein: CAVKATGTRNTGELFF. The CDR3 DNA reads as TGTGCCGTCAAGGCCACCGGGACGAGGAACACCGGGGAGCTGTTTTTT.

V is TRBV19 and J is TRBJ2-7; the match to TRBD2 covers 13 bases. Losses at the gene ends were 4 bases for V and 2 bases for J; bases not matched to a gene: 5. Germline loops: CDR1 LNHDA, CDR2 SQIVND (reference sequence). The CDR3 contains 16 residues. Here the CDR3 reads CASSTWTSGSTYEQYF. The CDR3 region has the DNA TGTGCCAGTAGTACCTGGACTAGCGGGAGTACCTACGAGCAGTACTTC.

V and J are TRBV7-9 and TRBJ2-7, with 7 bases fitting TRBD1. Germline V lookup: CDR1 SEHNR, CDR2 FQNEAQ (reference sequence). This CDR3 is 16 amino acids long. V lost 5 bases, J lost 2 bases, and 12 bases stayed unmatched. CDR3: CASSMIGQVPAYEQYF. As DNA, the CDR3 is TGTGCCAGCAGCATGATTGGACAGGTGCCCGCCTACGAGCAGTACTTC. Together with reference TRBV7-9 and TRBJ2-7, the CDR3 gives the full variable domain: DTGVSQNPRHKITKRGQNVTFRCDPISEHNRLYWYRQTLGQGPEFLTYFQNEAQLEKSRLLSDRFSAERPKGSFSTLEIQRTEQGDSAMYLCASSMIGQVPAYEQYFGPGTRLTVT.

This rearrangement joins TRBV7-9 to TRBJ2-5, with D perhaps TRBD2 (5 bases). The J call may be mistaken, given a closer DNA end match to TRBJ2-7. This CDR3 is built from 13 residues. From germline, CDR1 is SEHNR and CDR2 FQNEAQ (reference sequence). The CDR3 protein is CASSFPGSYEQYF. The CDR3, as DNA: TGTGCCAGCAGCTTCCCGGGAAGCTACGAGCAGTACTTC.

J is TRBJ2-7 and V is TRBV27; the D gene is possibly TRBD2 (6 bases). Trimming stripped 5 bases from V and 0 bases from J, with 11 bases between. Germline CDR1 reads MNHEY; CDR2 reads SMNVEV (reference sequence). This CDR3 has 14 residues. The CDR3 DNA sequence: TGTGCCAGCAGTACGTCCGGGAGCTCCTACGAGCAGTACTTC. It specifies CASSTSGSSYEQYF.

The gene calls are TRBV7-9 and TRBJ2-2; 13 nucleotides align to TRBD2. The CDR3 has 17 amino acids. Germline loops: CDR1 SEHNR, CDR2 FQNEAQ (reference sequence). J lost 6 bases, V lost 4 bases, and 8 bases had no gene match. DNA for the CDR3: TGTGCCAGCAGCTCCGGACTAGCGGGAGATATGGCCGGGGAGCTGTTTTTT. It translates to CASSSGLAGDMAGELFF.

The rearrangement uses TRBV6-1 and TRBJ1-1, with D hard to call. There are 14 residues in the CDR3. Looked up from germline, CDR1 is MNHNS and CDR2 is SASEGT. V was shortened by 7 bases and J by 0 bases, with 12 bases between the two germline ends. The CDR3 sequence: CASKKYSMNTEAFF. For the CDR3, the DNA is TGTGCCAGCAAGAAGTACAGCATGAACACTGAAGCTTTCTTT.

This clone came up once. The CDR3 region has the DNA TGCGCCAGCAGCCCACAAGGACGGCCTGAAGCTTTCTTT. It is translated as CASSPQGRPEAFF. The chain couples TRBV5-1 to TRBJ1-1; D is unresolved. The CDR3 spans 13 residues. Trimming took off 4 bases at V and 6 bases at J, with 13 bases between the two ends. The V gene's germline CDR1 is SGHRS and CDR2 YFSETQ.

The rearrangement links TRBV5-4 to TRBJ2-1, with unresolved D. V was pared by 2 bases and J by 6 bases, with 6 bases between. Germline CDR1 and CDR2: SGHNT and YYREEE (reference sequence). This CDR3 is 12 amino acids long. The CDR3 reads CASSLNLNEQFF. In DNA form, the CDR3 reads TGTGCCAGCAGCTTAAATCTCAATGAGCAGTTCTTC.

The chain combines TRBV6-5 with TRBJ1-1, with 7 bases fitting TRBD1. Per the germline V gene, CDR1 is MNHEY and CDR2 is SVGAGI. The CDR3 has 12 amino acids. J gave up 11 bases and V 0 bases, and 3 bases lay outside the gene matches. The CDR3 DNA sequence: TGTGCCAGCAGTTACTCGAGGGGGCAGGCTTTCTTT. It translates to CASSYSRGQAFF.

The genes are TRBV25-1 and TRBJ1-1; unclear D gene. V was cut by 4 bases and J by 5 bases, with 14 bases left in between. Germline CDR1 MGHDK, CDR2 SYGVNS. This CDR3 spans 14 amino acids. In DNA form, the CDR3 reads TGTGCCAGCAGTGGATTACAAAAGGAGACTGAAGCTTTCTTT. Translating it yields CASSGLQKETEAFF. Full variable domain (rest looked up from reference TRBV25-1 and TRBJ1-1): EADIYQTPRYLVIGTGKKITLECSQTMGHDKMYWYQQDPGMELHLIHYSYGVNSTEKGDLSSESTVSRIRTEHFPLTLESARPSHTSQYLCASSGLQKETEAFFGQGTRLTVV.

The rearrangement uses TRBV7-2 and TRBJ1-1; D is ambiguous. V lost 5 bases to trimming and J lost 2 bases, with 6 bases between them. Germline V CDR1 and CDR2: SGHTA, FQGNSA. The CDR3 runs 12 residues. For the CDR3, the DNA is TGTGCCAGCAGCCCTTATAACACTGAAGCTTTCTTT. It codes for CASSPYNTEAFF.

The chain links TRBV4-3 to TRBJ2-2, with 7 bases identical to TRBD1. CDR1 and CDR2 (germline): LGHNA, YSLEER. The V gene end was trimmed by 5 bases and the J gene end by 4 bases; junction bases not matched to a gene: 10. The CDR3 runs to 16 residues. The CDR3 nucleotides are TGCGCCAGCAGCGGAATAAGACAGGGTCCCACCGGGGAGCTGTTTTTT. As protein: CASSGIRQGPTGELFF.

The rearrangement uses TRBV4-2 and TRBJ2-2; 12 bases are shared with TRBD2. The CDR3 runs to 16 residues. Trimming removed 5 bases from V and 6 bases from J; junction bases left unmatched: 7. In germline, CDR1 is LGHNA, CDR2 YNFKEQ. This CDR3 is CASSSLAGGPAGELFF. The CDR3, as DNA: TGTGCCAGCAGCTCTCTAGCGGGAGGGCCGGCCGGGGAGCTGTTTTTT.